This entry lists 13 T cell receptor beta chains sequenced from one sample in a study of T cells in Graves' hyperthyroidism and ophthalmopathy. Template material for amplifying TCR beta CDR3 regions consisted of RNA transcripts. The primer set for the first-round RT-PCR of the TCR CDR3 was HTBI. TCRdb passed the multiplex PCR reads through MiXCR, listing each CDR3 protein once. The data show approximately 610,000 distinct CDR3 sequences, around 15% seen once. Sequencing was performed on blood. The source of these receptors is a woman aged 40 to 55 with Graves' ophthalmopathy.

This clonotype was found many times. The CDR3 reads CASNSFLAHEQYF. CDR3 DNA: TGTGCCAGCAACAGCTTTCTCGCCCACGAGCAGTACTTC. The V gene is TRBV27, the J gene TRBJ2-7; no reliable D call. Trimming shortened V by 7 bases and J by 5 bases, and 15 bases separated the two germline ends. Looked up from germline, CDR1 is MNHEY and CDR2 is SMNVEV (reference sequence). CDR3 length: 13 residues.

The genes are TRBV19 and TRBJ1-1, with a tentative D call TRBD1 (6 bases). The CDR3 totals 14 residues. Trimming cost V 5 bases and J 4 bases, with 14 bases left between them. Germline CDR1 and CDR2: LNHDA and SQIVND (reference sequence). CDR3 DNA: TGTGCCAGTAGTTCAATTCAGGGGATCACTGAAGCTTTCTTT. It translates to CASSSIQGITEAFF. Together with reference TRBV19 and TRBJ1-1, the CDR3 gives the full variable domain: DGGITQSPKYLFRKEGQNVTLSCEQNLNHDAMYWYRQDPGQGLRLIYYSQIVNDFQKGDIAEGYSVSREKKESFPLTVTSAQKNPTAFYLCASSSIQGITEAFFGQGTRLTVV.

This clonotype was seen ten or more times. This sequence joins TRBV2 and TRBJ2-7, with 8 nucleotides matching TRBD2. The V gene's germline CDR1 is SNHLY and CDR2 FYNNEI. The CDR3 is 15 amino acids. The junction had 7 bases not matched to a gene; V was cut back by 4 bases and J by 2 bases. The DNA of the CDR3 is TGTGCCAGCAGTGGAGGACTAGCACCGACCTACGAGCAGTACTTC. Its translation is CASSGGLAPTYEQYF. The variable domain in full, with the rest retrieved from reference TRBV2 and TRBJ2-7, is EPEVTQTPSHQVTQMGQEVILRCVPISNHLYFYWYRQILGQKVEFLVSFYNNEISEKSEIFDDQFSVERPDGSNFTLKIRSTKLEDSAMYFCASSGGLAPTYEQYFGPGTRLTVT.

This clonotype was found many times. The CDR3 is CASSLFRGPEGEQYF. The CDR3 DNA is TGCGCCAGCAGCCTTTTTCGGGGCCCCGAGGGAGAGCAGTACTTC. The chain is built from TRBV5-1 and TRBJ2-7; perhaps D is TRBD1 or TRBD2 (5 bases each). There are 15 residues in the CDR3. V was trimmed by 4 bases and J by 7 bases, leaving 21 bases between them. CDR1 and CDR2 from the germline V gene are SGHRS and YFSETQ.

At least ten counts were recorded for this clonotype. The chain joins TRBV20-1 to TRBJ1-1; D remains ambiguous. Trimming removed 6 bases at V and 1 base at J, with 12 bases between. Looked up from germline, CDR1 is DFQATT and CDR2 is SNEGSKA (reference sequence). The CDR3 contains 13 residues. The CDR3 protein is CSATANSNTEAFF. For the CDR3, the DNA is TGCAGTGCAACCGCCAACTCGAACACTGAAGCTTTCTTT.

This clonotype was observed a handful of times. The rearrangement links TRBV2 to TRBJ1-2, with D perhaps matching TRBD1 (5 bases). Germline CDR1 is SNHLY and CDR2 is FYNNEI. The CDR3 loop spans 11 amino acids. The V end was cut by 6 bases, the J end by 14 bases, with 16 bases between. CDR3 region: CASRVTEGVTF. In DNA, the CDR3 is TGTGCCAGCAGAGTCACGGAAGGGGTAACCTTC.

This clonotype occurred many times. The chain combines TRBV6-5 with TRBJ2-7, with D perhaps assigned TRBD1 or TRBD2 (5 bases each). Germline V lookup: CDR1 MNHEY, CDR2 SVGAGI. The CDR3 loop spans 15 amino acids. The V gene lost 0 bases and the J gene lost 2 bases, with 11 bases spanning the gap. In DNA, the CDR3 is TGTGCCAGCAGTTACTCAGCAGGGACGACCTACGAGCAGTACTTC. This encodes CASSYSAGTTYEQYF.

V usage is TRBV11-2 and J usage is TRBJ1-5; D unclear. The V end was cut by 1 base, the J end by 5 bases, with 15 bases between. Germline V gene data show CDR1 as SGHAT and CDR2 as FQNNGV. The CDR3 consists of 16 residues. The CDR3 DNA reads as TGTGCCAGCAGCTTAGGAGGCAGGCAGAGGGATCAGCCCCAGCATTTT. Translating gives CASSLGGRQRDQPQHF.

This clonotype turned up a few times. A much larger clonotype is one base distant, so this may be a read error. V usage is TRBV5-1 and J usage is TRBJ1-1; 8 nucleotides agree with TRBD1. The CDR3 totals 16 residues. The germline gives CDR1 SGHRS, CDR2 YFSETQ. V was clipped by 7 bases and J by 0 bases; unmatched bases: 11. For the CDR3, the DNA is TGCGCCAGCCGGACAGGGACAGTGAGCGTGAACACTGAAGCTTTCTTT. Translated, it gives CASRTGTVSVNTEAFF.

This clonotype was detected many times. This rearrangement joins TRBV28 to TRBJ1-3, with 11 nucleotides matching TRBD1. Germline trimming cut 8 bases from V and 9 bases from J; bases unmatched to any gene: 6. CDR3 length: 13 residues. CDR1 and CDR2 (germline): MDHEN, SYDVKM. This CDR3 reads CASLGQGESTIYF. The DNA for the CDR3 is TGTGCCAGCTTGGGACAGGGGGAGAGCACCATATATTTT.

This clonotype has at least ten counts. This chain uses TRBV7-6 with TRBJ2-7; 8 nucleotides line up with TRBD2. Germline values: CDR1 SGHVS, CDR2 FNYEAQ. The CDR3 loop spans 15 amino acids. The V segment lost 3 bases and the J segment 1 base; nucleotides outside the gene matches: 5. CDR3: CASSFHQRGSYEQYF. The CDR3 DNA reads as TGTGCCAGCAGCTTTCATCAGCGGGGGTCCTACGAGCAGTACTTC.

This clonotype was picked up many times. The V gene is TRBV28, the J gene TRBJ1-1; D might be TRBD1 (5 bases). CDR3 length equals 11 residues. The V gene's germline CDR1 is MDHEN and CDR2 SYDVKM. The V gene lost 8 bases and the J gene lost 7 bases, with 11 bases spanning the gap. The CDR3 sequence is CASGGWGEAFF. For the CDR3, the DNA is TGTGCCAGCGGGGGATGGGGTGAAGCTTTCTTT.

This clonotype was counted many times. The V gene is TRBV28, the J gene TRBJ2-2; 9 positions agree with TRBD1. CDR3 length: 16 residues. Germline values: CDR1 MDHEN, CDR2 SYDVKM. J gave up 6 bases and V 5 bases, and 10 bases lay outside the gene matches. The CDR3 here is CASSQTGTGWAGELFF. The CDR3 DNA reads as TGTGCCAGCAGTCAAACCGGGACAGGGTGGGCCGGGGAGCTGTTTTTT.